This T cell receptor (beta chain) was recorded in a study of shared clonotypes between healthy human individuals. Study findings and constraints: How much donors shared clonotypes was expected to be affected by sequencing depth. Non-shared clonotypes had lower generation probabilities than clonotypes shared by all four sorted-subset donors.

Worth noting for this clone: No antigen is known for it.

The assay was immunoSEQ multiplex PCR, and TCRdb's table has in-frame clones only and misses some. This sample yields under 1,100,000 clones, of which approximately 80% are seen a single time; roughly 0.62% belongs to the top ten. Healthy HIV-negative adults without recent acute infections or vaccinations served as donors. Input material: memory CD4+ T cells from PBMCs. The subset: CD45RA-negative fraction. The source of this sequence is a man younger than 35 in good health. Some clones in this sample may be carry-over from other donors' samples.

CDR3 loop: CASSWADRDEAFF. CDR3 bases: TGTGCCAGTAGCTGGGCGGACAGGGATGAAGCTTTCTTT. The chain combines TRBV19 with TRBJ1-1, with TRBD1 matching 8 bases. The CDR3 covers 13 residues. CDR1 LNHDA and CDR2 SQIVND come from the germline V gene (reference sequence). The V segment lost 6 bases and the J segment 7 bases; nucleotides outside the gene matches: 7.